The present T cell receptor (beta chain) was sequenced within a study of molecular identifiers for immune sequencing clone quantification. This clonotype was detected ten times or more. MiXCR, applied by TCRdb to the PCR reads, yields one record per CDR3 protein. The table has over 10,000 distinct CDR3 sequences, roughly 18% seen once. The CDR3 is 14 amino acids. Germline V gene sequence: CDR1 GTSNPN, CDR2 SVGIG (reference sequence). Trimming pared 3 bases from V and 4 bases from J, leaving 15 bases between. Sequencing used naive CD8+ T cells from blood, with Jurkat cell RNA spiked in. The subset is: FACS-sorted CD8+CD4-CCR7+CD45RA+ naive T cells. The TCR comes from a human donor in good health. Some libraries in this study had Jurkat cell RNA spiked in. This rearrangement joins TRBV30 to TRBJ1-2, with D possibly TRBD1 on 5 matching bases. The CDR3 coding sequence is TGTGCCTGGAGGCACGACAGTGCCTTCTATGGCTACACCTTC. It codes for CAWRHDSAFYGYTF.